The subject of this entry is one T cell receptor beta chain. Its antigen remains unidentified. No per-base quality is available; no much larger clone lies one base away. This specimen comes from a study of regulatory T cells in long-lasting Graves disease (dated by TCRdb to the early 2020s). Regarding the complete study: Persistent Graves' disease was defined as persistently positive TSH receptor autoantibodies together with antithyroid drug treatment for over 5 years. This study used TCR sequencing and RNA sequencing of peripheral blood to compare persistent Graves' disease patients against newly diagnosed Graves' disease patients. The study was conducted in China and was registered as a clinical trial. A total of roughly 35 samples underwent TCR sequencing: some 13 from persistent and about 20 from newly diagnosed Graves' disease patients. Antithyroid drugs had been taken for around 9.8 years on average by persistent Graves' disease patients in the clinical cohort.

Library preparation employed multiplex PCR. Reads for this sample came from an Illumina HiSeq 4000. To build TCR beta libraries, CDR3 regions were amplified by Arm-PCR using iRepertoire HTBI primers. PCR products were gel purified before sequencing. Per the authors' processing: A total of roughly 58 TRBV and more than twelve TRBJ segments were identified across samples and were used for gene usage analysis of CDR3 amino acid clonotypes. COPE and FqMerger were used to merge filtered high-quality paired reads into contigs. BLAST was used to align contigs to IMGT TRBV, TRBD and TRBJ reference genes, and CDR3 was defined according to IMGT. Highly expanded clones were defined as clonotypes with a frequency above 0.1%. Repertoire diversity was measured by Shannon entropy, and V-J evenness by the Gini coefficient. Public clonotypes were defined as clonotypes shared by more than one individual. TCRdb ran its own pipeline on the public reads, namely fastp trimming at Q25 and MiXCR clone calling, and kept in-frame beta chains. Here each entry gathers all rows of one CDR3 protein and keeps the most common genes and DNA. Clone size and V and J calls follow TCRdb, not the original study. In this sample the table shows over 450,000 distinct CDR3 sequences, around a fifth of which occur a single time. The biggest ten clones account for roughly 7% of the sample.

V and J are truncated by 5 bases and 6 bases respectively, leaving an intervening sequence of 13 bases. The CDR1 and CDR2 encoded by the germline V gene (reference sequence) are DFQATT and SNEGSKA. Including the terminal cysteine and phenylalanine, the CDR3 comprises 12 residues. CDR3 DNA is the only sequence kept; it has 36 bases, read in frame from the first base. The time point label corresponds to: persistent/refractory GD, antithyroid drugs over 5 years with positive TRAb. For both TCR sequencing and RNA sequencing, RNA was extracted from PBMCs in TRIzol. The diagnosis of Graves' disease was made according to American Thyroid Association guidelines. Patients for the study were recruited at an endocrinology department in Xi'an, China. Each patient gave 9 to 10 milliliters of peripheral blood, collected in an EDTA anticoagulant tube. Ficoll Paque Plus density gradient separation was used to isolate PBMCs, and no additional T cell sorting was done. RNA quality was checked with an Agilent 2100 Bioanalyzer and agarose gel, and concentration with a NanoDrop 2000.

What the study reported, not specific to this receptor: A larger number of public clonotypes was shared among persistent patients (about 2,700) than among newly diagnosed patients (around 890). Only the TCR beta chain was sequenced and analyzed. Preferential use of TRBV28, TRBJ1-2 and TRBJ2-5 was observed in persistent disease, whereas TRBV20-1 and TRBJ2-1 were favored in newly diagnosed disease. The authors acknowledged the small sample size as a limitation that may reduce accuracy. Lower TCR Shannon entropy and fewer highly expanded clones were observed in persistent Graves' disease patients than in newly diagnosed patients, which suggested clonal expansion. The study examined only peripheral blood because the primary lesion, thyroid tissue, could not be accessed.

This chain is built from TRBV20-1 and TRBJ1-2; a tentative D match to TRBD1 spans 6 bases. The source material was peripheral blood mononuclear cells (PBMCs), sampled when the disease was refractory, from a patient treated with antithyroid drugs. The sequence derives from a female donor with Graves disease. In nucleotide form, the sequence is TGCAGTGCTCCTTACAGGGCTCATGGCTACACCTTC. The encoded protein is CSAPYRAHGYTF.